This TCR beta chain was documented in a study of blood T cell repertoires in COVID-19 (dated by TCRdb to the early 2020s). Describing the broader study: Collaborator samples came from the United States, Italy and Spain and covered acute and convalescent phases of COVID-19. The prospective study material was composed of cDNA or gDNA derived from T cells, B-cell-depleted T cells, or PBMCs. The dataset comprised deeply sampled blood TCRbeta repertoires from subjects exposed to, actively infected with, or recovered from COVID-19. The repertoires were made available in a free public database intended to serve as a resource for research on the immune response to SARS-CoV-2. Samples were obtained from the ongoing ImmuneRACE study (first 160 participants) and from roughly 1,300 subjects provided by 6 global collaborators. Nearly every sample came with metadata listing a de-identified subject ID, COVID-19 status, age in years and sex. HLA class I and class II types, where available, came from metadata supplied by the sample provider rather than from assay-based typing.

Findings and caveats that apply to the study as a whole: The quantity of clinical and demographic metadata differed by source and by participant and was supplied without curation.

The immunoSEQ Assay, a bias-controlled multiplex PCR, was used to amplify TCRbeta CDR3 regions from genomic DNA. The authors' pipeline ran thus. The number of nucleated cells in each sample was estimated by amplification of reference gene primers within the assay. Sequence reads were collapsed and filtered to measure the absolute abundance of every unique TCRbeta CDR3 rearrangement. For each sample, productive Simpson clonality was calculated as the square root of Simpson's diversity index across productive rearrangements. In its TCRdb copy, this immuneACCESS table keeps in-frame sequences only and misses some clones. Where compared with another copy, unresolved V genes explain less than half of these, and the others have no known cause. Clone size and V and J calls were adopted from that table, with D and trimming inferred from the DNA. Present in this sample are approximately 97,000 clones, 80% to 90% of which were seen just once. The leading ten clones occupy 15% to 20% of the sample.

Remarks on this clone: The target of this receptor is not known. Base qualities are not at hand, and no much larger clone is one base apart.

Trimming accounts for 2 bases at V and 4 bases at J, while the number of junction bases matched to no gene is 4. According to the germline V gene (reference sequence), CDR1 reads LGHDT and CDR2 reads YNNKEL. Counted from cysteine to phenylalanine, this CDR3 has 15 amino acids. The CDR3 DNA has 45 bases and is translated from base 1. The collaborating institutions used their own protocols to collect whole blood in K2EDTA tubes. Collaborator samples were shipped for TCRbeta analysis as frozen whole blood, isolated PBMCs, or DNA extracted from either sample type. Sequencing was performed on peripheral blood. The source is a human donor in a cohort sampled during active COVID-19. The rearranged segments are TRBV3-1 (or the pseudogene TRBV3-2) and TRBJ1-1, with TRBD1 identical over 10 junction bases. The CDR3: CASSQPGQGVTEAFF. The nucleotide sequence reads TGTGCCAGCAGCCAACCCGGACAGGGGGTCACTGAAGCTTTCTTT.